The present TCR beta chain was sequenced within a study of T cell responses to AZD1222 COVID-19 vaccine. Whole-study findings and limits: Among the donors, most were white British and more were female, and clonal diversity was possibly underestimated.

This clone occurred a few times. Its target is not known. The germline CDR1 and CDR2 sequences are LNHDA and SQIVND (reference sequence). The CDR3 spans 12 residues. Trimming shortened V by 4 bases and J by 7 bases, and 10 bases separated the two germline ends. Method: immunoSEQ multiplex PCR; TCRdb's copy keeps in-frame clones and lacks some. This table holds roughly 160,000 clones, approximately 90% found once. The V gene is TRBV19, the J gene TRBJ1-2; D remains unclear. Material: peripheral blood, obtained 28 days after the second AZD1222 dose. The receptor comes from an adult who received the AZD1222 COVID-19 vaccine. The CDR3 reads CASSREIGGYTF. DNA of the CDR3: TGTGCCAGTAGTAGGGAGATAGGTGGCTACACCTTC. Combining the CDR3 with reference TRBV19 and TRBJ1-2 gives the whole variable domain DGGITQSPKYLFRKEGQNVTLSCEQNLNHDAMYWYRQDPGQGLRLIYYSQIVNDFQKGDIAEGYSVSREKKESFPLTVTSAQKNPTAFYLCASSREIGGYTFGSGTRLTVV.